Shown below are 22 T cell receptor beta chains from a single sample sequenced in a study of low-dose radiotherapy and immunotherapy resistance in tumors. Time point reported: before trial treatment. Using a constant-region primer together with a V-primer adapter, TCRs were subjected to 20 PCR cycles of amplification. TCRdb analysed the reads with MiXCR anew, one entry per CDR3 protein. Here the sample spans roughly 46,000 distinct CDR3 sequences, about 10% being singletons. The sequences come from PBMCs, collected before treatment. Every receptor here comes from a female donor with ovarian cancer.

The CDR3 here is CASSYGLLTGANVLTF. The CDR3 DNA sequence: TGTGCCAGCAGTTATGGGCTTCTCACTGGGGCCAACGTCCTGACTTTC. The chain combines TRBV6-1 with TRBJ2-6; unclear D gene. The CDR3 is 16 residues long. The germline V gene encodes CDR1 MNHNS and CDR2 SASEGT. Trimming stripped 5 bases from V and 2 bases from J, with 13 bases between.

This clonotype was found many times. This chain uses TRBV12-3 or TRBV12-4 with TRBJ1-6, with D possibly TRBD1 on 5 matching bases. Trimming took off 8 bases at V and 0 bases at J, with 11 bases between the two ends. This CDR3 spans 15 amino acids. This CDR3 reads CASAGGSSYNSPLHF. The DNA of the CDR3 is TGTGCCAGCGCCGGGGGGAGCTCCTATAATTCACCCCTCCACTTT.

There are many counts of this clonotype. This sequence joins TRBV20-1 and TRBJ2-7; D not resolved. This CDR3 spans 14 amino acids. Germline V gene data show CDR1 as DFQATT and CDR2 as SNEGSKA (reference sequence). Trimming left V 6 bases short and J 2 bases short, with 17 bases between. CDR3 nucleotide sequence: TGCAGTGCGCCGGTTTCGGACGGAACCTACGAGCAGTACTTC. Amino acid sequence: CSAPVSDGTYEQYF.

This clonotype has ten or more counts. The chain joins TRBV7-8 to TRBJ2-7; TRBD2 matches at 9 bases. The J call may be in error: the DNA end matches TRBJ2-5 better. The CDR3 extends over 16 amino acids. From germline, CDR1 is SGHVS and CDR2 FQNEAQ. The CDR3 DNA sequence: TGTGCCAGCAGCTTAGTCGCTAGCGGGACACAAGAGACCCAGTACTTC. It encodes CASSLVASGTQETQYF.

The chain has TRBV19 and TRBJ1-5, with D hard to call. Between the trimmed V and J ends, which lost 4 bases and 2 bases, there was a span of 24 bases. The CDR3 has 19 amino acids. Germline V gene data show CDR1 as LNHDA and CDR2 as SQIVND (reference sequence). The CDR3 region is CASSTPRQAEPGGNQPQHF. CDR3 in DNA: TGTGCCAGTAGTACCCCTCGTCAAGCGGAACCTGGGGGCAATCAGCCCCAGCATTTT.

This clonotype was found many times. The chain carries TRBV28 and TRBJ2-7, with TRBD2 matching 10 bases. The trim removed 7 bases at V and 3 bases at J, leaving 6 bases unmatched. The CDR3 runs 14 residues. The V gene's germline CDR1 is MDHEN and CDR2 SYDVKM. The CDR3 loop is CASTPSGRYYEQYF. CDR3 DNA sequence: TGTGCCAGCACCCCTAGCGGGAGATACTACGAGCAGTACTTC. The full variable domain, with the rest looked up from reference TRBV28 and TRBJ2-7, is DVKVTQSSRYLVKRTGEKVFLECVQDMDHENMFWYRQDPGLGLRLIYFSYDVKMKEKGDIPEGYSVSREKKERFSLILESASTNQTSMYLCASTPSGRYYEQYFGPGTRLTVT.

By proportion, this clonotype is medium-sized. The chain joins TRBV5-4 to TRBJ1-3; TRBD1 matches at 7 bases. The CDR3 has 15 residues. Trimming removed 5 bases from V and 0 bases from J; junction bases left unmatched: 5. From germline, CDR1 is SGHNT and CDR2 YYREEE (reference sequence). The CDR3 region has the DNA TGTGCCAGCAGGTCCGGGACAGACTCTGGAAACACCATATATTTT. Its protein product is CASRSGTDSGNTIYF.

The sample holds many counts of this clonotype. V usage is TRBV15 and J usage is TRBJ1-4, with unresolved D. With 1 base removed from V and 8 bases from J, the gap between germline ends came to 14 bases. The CDR3 spans 15 residues. Per the germline V gene, CDR1 is LNHNV and CDR2 is YYDKDF (reference sequence). The CDR3 DNA follows: TGTGCCACCAGCAGAGCAGGACTGGAAGGCGAAAAACTGTTTTTT. The encoded protein is CATSRAGLEGEKLFF.

This clonotype was detected many times. The genes are TRBV5-4 and TRBJ2-1; D may be TRBD2 (6 bases). Germline V gene data show CDR1 as SGHNT and CDR2 as YYREEE (reference sequence). Trimming took 4 bases from V and 4 from J, leaving 12 bases between them. The CDR3 is 14 residues long. CDR3 loop: CASSPTGLYNEQFF. DNA for the CDR3: TGTGCCAGCAGCCCAACGGGACTGTACAATGAGCAGTTCTTC.

This clonotype has a count of ten or more. The chain couples TRBV2 to TRBJ2-7, with TRBD1 identical over 8 bases. This CDR3 has 13 residues. Germline V lookup: CDR1 SNHLY, CDR2 FYNNEI. V shed 4 bases, J shed 3 bases, and the junction held 2 bases outside the gene matches. CDR3 residues: CASSGTGHYEQYF. CDR3 DNA: TGTGCCAGCAGTGGGACAGGGCACTACGAGCAGTACTTC.

Concerning this clonotype itself: A far larger clone is off by one base, so a read error is likely. The genes are TRBV27 and TRBJ2-3; 7 bases agree with TRBD2. CDR3 length: 16 residues. Germline CDR1 is MNHEY and CDR2 is SMNVEV (reference sequence). The CDR3 is CATSDPTSVITDTQYF. CDR3 nucleotides: TGTGCCACCAGTGACCCCACTAGCGTGATCACAGATACGCAGTATTTT.

This clonotype was recorded many times. V gene TRBV2 combines with J gene TRBJ2-3, with D possibly TRBD2 on 5 matching bases. The CDR3 runs to 15 residues. V was shortened by 10 bases and J by 1 base, with 18 bases between the two germline ends. Per germline, CDR1 SNHLY and CDR2 FYNNEI. The CDR3 is CATTDGERGTDTQYF. For the CDR3, the DNA is TGTGCCACCACAGACGGGGAAAGAGGCACAGATACGCAGTATTTT. The full variable domain, completed using reference TRBV2 and TRBJ2-3, is EPEVTQTPSHQVTQMGQEVILRCVPISNHLYFYWYRQILGQKVEFLVSFYNNEISEKSEIFDDQFSVERPDGSNFTLKIRSTKLEDSAMYFCATTDGERGTDTQYFGPGTRLTVL.

This clonotype was seen at least ten times. The V call is TRBV14, the J call TRBJ1-3; D gene uncertain. The V end lost 4 bases, the J end lost 2 bases, and 9 bases lay between the germline ends. The CDR3 has 14 residues. Germline V lookup: CDR1 SGHDN, CDR2 FVKESK. CDR3 nucleotides: TGTGCCAGCAGCCCGAATACGGCTGGAAACACCATATATTTT. It specifies CASSPNTAGNTIYF.

This clonotype was recorded at least ten times. J is TRBJ2-5 and V is TRBV7-6; 7 bases are shared with TRBD2. CDR1 and CDR2 (germline): SGHVS, FNYEAQ. The CDR3 runs to 15 residues. J was trimmed by 4 bases and V by 1 base; bases with no gene match: 6. The CDR3 DNA is TGTGCCAGCAGCTTAGAGGCGGGGGATCGAGAGACCCAGTACTTC. Translation: CASSLEAGDRETQYF. The whole variable domain, filled in from reference TRBV7-6 and TRBJ2-5, reads GAGVSQSPRYKVTKRGQDVALRCDPISGHVSLYWYRQALGQGPEFLTYFNYEAQQDKSGLPNDRFSAERPEGSISTLTIQRTEQRDSAMYRCASSLEAGDRETQYFGPGTRLLVL.

This clonotype has ten or more counts. The chain is built from TRBV6-2 or TRBV6-3 and TRBJ2-5, with D perhaps TRBD2 (9 bases). Germline-derived CDR1 and CDR2 are MNHEY and SVGEGT. V lost 7 bases, J lost 2 bases, and 20 bases lay in between. The CDR3 length is 16 residues. This CDR3 is CASIRGLAGPQETQYF. DNA for the CDR3: TGTGCCAGCATCAGGGGGCTAGCGGGACCTCAAGAGACCCAGTACTTC.

This rearrangement joins TRBV2 to TRBJ1-4; perhaps TRBD1 as D (6 bases). This CDR3 is built from 14 residues. Per the germline V gene, CDR1 is SNHLY and CDR2 is FYNNEI. V lost 1 base to trimming and J lost 8 bases, with 11 bases between them. Here the CDR3 reads CASSEGGGNEKLFF. The CDR3, as DNA: TGTGCCAGCAGTGAAGGAGGGGGGAACGAAAAACTGTTTTTT.

The rearrangement uses TRBV2 and TRBJ1-1; D not certain. The V and J ends lost 3 bases and 2 bases respectively, with 7 bases between them. This CDR3 region has 13 residues. Germline V CDR1 and CDR2: SNHLY, FYNNEI. In DNA, the CDR3 is TGTGCCAGCAGTGAGGAGCACAACACTGAAGCTTTCTTT. Its protein is CASSEEHNTEAFF.

This clonotype is labeled medium-sized. This sequence joins TRBV6-6 and TRBJ2-1; 16 positions agree with TRBD2. The V gene's germline CDR1 is MNHNY and CDR2 SVGAGI (reference sequence). The CDR3 has 21 amino acids. Trimming cost V 6 bases and J 3 bases; bases outside gene matches: 17. CDR3 nucleotides: TGTGCCAGCAGCCCGTGGAGGAGTCCGGGACTAGCGGGAGGGAGCTACAATGAGCAGTTCTTC. Its protein is CASSPWRSPGLAGGSYNEQFF.

Of note for this clonotype: A far more abundant clone sits one base away, making this likely a read error. This chain links TRBV6-1 with TRBJ2-7; 9 nucleotides align to TRBD1. Losses at the gene ends were 5 bases for V and 7 bases for J; bases not matched to a gene: 15. This CDR3 contains 16 residues. CDR1 and CDR2 (germline): MNHNS, SASEGT. The CDR3 reads CASSPGSPGQGGEQYF. CDR3 nucleotides: TGTGCCAGCAGTCCCGGATCCCCGGGACAGGGCGGTGAGCAGTACTTC.

At least ten counts were recorded for this clonotype. This rearrangement joins TRBV5-1 to TRBJ2-1; D is unresolved. The CDR3 contains 13 residues. Germline lookup yields CDR1 SGHRS and CDR2 YFSETQ. Trimming cost V 0 bases and J 5 bases, with 6 bases left between them. The CDR3 region has the DNA TGCGCCAGCAGCTTGGGGGTAAACAATGAGCAGTTCTTC. Its protein is CASSLGVNNEQFF. Together with reference TRBV5-1 and TRBJ2-1, the CDR3 gives the full variable domain: KAGVTQTPRYLIKTRGQQVTLSCSPISGHRSVSWYQQTPGQGLQFLFEYFSETQRNKGNFPGRFSGRQFSNSRSEMNVSTLELGDSALYLCASSLGVNNEQFFGPGTRLTVL.

This clonotype has a count of ten or more. The rearrangement uses TRBV7-3 and TRBJ2-3; possibly TRBD1 for D (5 bases). CDR3 length equals 13 residues. CDR1 is SGHTA and CDR2 is FQGTGA in the germline V gene. The ends were cut back, 5 bases at V and 7 bases at J, with 13 bases in the middle. CDR3 protein: CASSPRAGYTQYF. The CDR3 DNA reads TGTGCCAGCAGCCCCCGGGCAGGGTATACGCAGTATTTT.

This clonotype was seen at least ten times. The chain carries TRBV12-3 or TRBV12-4 and TRBJ2-7, with D tentatively TRBD1 or TRBD2 (5 bases each). V dropped 5 bases and J dropped 0 bases, with 17 bases sitting between them. The CDR3 length is 16 residues. CDR3 DNA sequence: TGTGCCAGCAGTCCCACATATGGGGGACCCTCCTACGAGCAGTACTTC. Its translation: CASSPTYGGPSYEQYF.